Following are 25 T cell receptor beta chains from one sample sequenced in a study of brain T cells in children with intractable seizures. Sequencing used immunoSEQ multiplex PCR; TCRdb keeps in-frame clones, though not all of them. This table holds around 340,000 clones, more than 85% found once. The time point here: blood from clinic visit 5 months post-surgery; TSC patient then seizure free. The source was peripheral blood, collected 4 to 6 months after surgery. All receptors derive from a boy under two years old with tuberous sclerosis and intractable seizures.

The table lists this clone with a count of one. V gene TRBV12-3 or TRBV12-4 combines with J gene TRBJ2-3; D gene uncertain. V was shortened by 3 bases and J by 4 bases, with 5 bases between the two germline ends. CDR3 length: 12 amino acids. CDR3 protein: CASSFAADTQYF. The CDR3 DNA follows: TGTGCCAGCAGTTTCGCGGCAGATACGCAGTATTTT.

To note about this clone: Other DNA sequences in the same sample also yield this CDR3. This chain uses TRBV6-1 with TRBJ2-7; D is unresolved. The V end lost 0 bases, the J end lost 7 bases, and 19 bases lay between the germline ends. The CDR3 contains 16 residues. CDR1 and CDR2 (germline): MNHNS, SASEGT. CDR3 nucleotide sequence: TGTGCCAGCAGTGAAGCTATCCCCCCGGAATCCGCTGAGCAGTACTTC. This codes for CASSEAIPPESAEQYF.

The genes are TRBV14 and TRBJ1-3, with D unclear. The V and J ends lost 4 bases and 2 bases respectively, with 15 bases between them. Germline lookup yields CDR1 SGHDN and CDR2 FVKESK. This CDR3 is built from 16 residues. The CDR3 loop reads CASSPTAGETGNTIYF. In DNA form, the CDR3 reads TGTGCCAGCAGCCCTACTGCAGGTGAAACTGGAAACACCATATATTTT.

Of note for this clone: The CDR3 carries no conserved terminal phenylalanine or tryptophan, so it likely arises from a read error. The DNA is omitted, as the CDR3 cannot be located on it reliably, and the CDR3 follows TCRdb's listing. The chain is built from TRBV9 and TRBJ2-3; the table calls TRBD1, which could not be checked here. The CDR3 spans 10 residues, counting both ends. CDR1 and CDR2 (germline): SGDLS, YYNGEE. CDR3 residues: CASSGDRTGD.

As DNA, the CDR3 is TGCGCCAGCAGTGAGGGGCCGGGGTGGGGTGATACGCAGTATTTT. Translated, it gives CASSEGPGWGDTQYF. V is TRBV10-1 and J is TRBJ2-3; TRBD2 is a possible D gene (5 bases). Germline V gives CDR1 WNHNN, CDR2 SYGVQD (reference sequence). The CDR3 totals 15 residues. The V and J ends lost 2 bases and 6 bases respectively, with 15 bases between them.

The chain recombines TRBV27 with TRBJ2-7; no clear D. V lost 6 bases to trimming and J lost 0 bases, with 6 bases between them. Looked up from germline, CDR1 is MNHEY and CDR2 is SMNVEV (reference sequence). This CDR3 is built from 12 residues. Written as DNA, the CDR3 is TGTGCCAGCAGAGACCTCTCCTACGAGCAGTACTTC. This translates into CASRDLSYEQYF.

This sequence joins TRBV28 and TRBJ1-3; possibly TRBD1 for D (5 bases). The CDR3 spans 15 residues. Germline assignment: CDR1 MDHEN and CDR2 SYDVKM. V gave up 1 base and J gave up 7 bases, with 14 bases separating them. The CDR3 is CASSLSQGVVNTIYF. The CDR3 region has the DNA TGTGCCAGCAGTTTATCGCAAGGGGTGGTTAACACCATATATTTT.

The gene calls are TRBV11-2 and TRBJ2-7, with 12 bases that match TRBD2. The germline V gene has CDR1 SGHAT and CDR2 FQNNGV. This CDR3 is built from 17 residues. V shed 1 base, J shed 1 base, and the junction held 5 bases outside the gene matches. CDR3 region: CASSLAASGRASYEQYF. The DNA for the CDR3 is TGTGCCAGCAGCTTAGCGGCTAGCGGGAGGGCTTCCTACGAGCAGTACTTC.

The chain has TRBV2 and TRBJ1-5, with a tentative D call TRBD1 (5 bases). This CDR3 has 16 residues. Trimming took off 6 bases at V and 0 bases at J, with 15 bases between the two ends. Germline V CDR1 and CDR2: SNHLY, FYNNEI. The CDR3 nucleotides are TGTGCCAGCAGCCCAGACCTTCAGGGTAGCAATCAGCCCCAGCATTTT. It yields the protein CASSPDLQGSNQPQHF.

The genes are TRBV29-1 and TRBJ2-6, with 9 bases that match TRBD1. The CDR3 is 17 amino acids. Germline CDR1 reads SQVTM; CDR2 reads ANQGSEA. Unmatched junction bases numbered 12, after V lost 4 bases and J lost 5 bases. The CDR3 here is CSVVYWDRESRANVLTF. The CDR3 DNA is TGCAGCGTTGTGTATTGGGACAGGGAATCTAGGGCCAACGTCCTGACTTTC.

Points on this clone: The sample carries other DNA sequences with the same CDR3. V usage is TRBV6-5 and J usage is TRBJ2-6; D is uncertain. The V gene lost 0 bases and the J gene lost 0 bases, with 3 bases spanning the gap. Germline values: CDR1 MNHEY, CDR2 SVGAGI. The CDR3 spans 15 residues. The CDR3 sequence is CASSYSSSGANVLTF. In DNA, the CDR3 is TGTGCCAGCAGTTACTCAAGCTCTGGGGCCAACGTCCTGACTTTC.

This clone was seen only a few times. The chain joins TRBV13 to TRBJ1-4; D is undetermined. The CDR3 has 14 amino acids. Germline CDR1 and CDR2: PRHDT and FYEKMQ (reference sequence). V lost 4 bases and J 8 bases, leaving 14 bases between the germline ends. CDR3 loop: CASSSHNGREKLFF. The CDR3 nucleotides are TGTGCCAGCAGCTCACACAACGGACGGGAAAAACTGTTTTTT.

The chain combines TRBV12-3 or TRBV12-4 with TRBJ2-4; no definite D call. CDR3 length: 12 residues. Trimming took 5 bases from V and 7 from J, leaving 9 bases between them. CDR3 protein: CASSGQSNIQYF. CDR3 nucleotide sequence: TGTGCCAGCAGTGGTCAGTCGAACATTCAGTACTTC.

V and J are TRBV27 and TRBJ2-3; no reliable D call. Trimming left V 0 bases short and J 11 bases short, with 18 bases between. This CDR3 is 15 amino acids long. Germline V gives CDR1 MNHEY, CDR2 SMNVEV (reference sequence). CDR3 DNA sequence: TGTGCCAGCAGTTTATCTCCCAGAGCACAGATTAGGCAGTATTTT. Translation: CASSLSPRAQIRQYF.

The V and J genes are TRBV5-4 and TRBJ2-1; TRBD2 agrees at 14 bases. The CDR3 loop spans 16 amino acids. Trimming removed 0 bases from V and 5 bases from J; junction bases left unmatched: 1. Per the germline V gene, CDR1 is SGHNT and CDR2 is YYREEE (reference sequence). CDR3 nucleotides: TGTGCCAGCAGCTTGGTGGGACTAGCGGGAGACAATGAGCAGTTCTTC. Translated, it gives CASSLVGLAGDNEQFF.

This chain joins TRBV10-3 and TRBJ2-1; D unclear. Germline V gene lookup returns CDR1 ENHRY and CDR2 SYGVKD. Trimming cost V 2 bases and J 8 bases, with 7 bases left between them. There are 12 residues in the CDR3. The chain's CDR3 is CAISEEYHEQFF. The CDR3 DNA follows: TGTGCCATCAGTGAGGAATACCATGAGCAGTTCTTC.

The chain joins TRBV28 to TRBJ1-2; D not certain. Trimming cost V 5 bases and J 4 bases, with 20 bases left between them. Germline assignment: CDR1 MDHEN and CDR2 SYDVKM. This CDR3 is 16 amino acids long. The CDR3 DNA is TGTGCCAGCAGTCCGCACCCCTTTAGGAGGACCTATGGCTACACCTTC. Its translation is CASSPHPFRRTYGYTF.

The CDR3 nucleotides are TGTGCCAGCAGTTTTTTTGGAGAGATAGGGGCGAACACCGGGGAGCTGTTTTTT. Protein: CASSFFGEIGANTGELFF. This chain uses TRBV27 with TRBJ2-2; TRBD1 might be the D (5 bases). Germline-derived CDR1 and CDR2 are MNHEY and SMNVEV (reference sequence). V lost 3 bases and J lost 0, with 17 bases in between. The CDR3 runs 18 residues.

The rearrangement joins TRBV3-1 (or the pseudogene TRBV3-2) to TRBJ1-5, with no clear D. Germline lookup yields CDR1 LGHDT and CDR2 YNNKEL (reference sequence). The V and J ends lost 0 bases and 2 bases respectively, with 14 bases between them. This CDR3 is built from 17 residues. The CDR3 region is CASSQEPPGSGNQPQHF. The DNA for the CDR3 is TGTGCCAGCAGCCAAGAACCCCCGGGGAGCGGCAATCAGCCCCAGCATTTT.

The table lists this clone with a count of one. The chain is built from TRBV20-1 and TRBJ1-1; no clear D gene. CDR3 length equals 11 residues. CDR1 DFQATT and CDR2 SNEGSKA come from the germline V gene (reference sequence). Trimming cost V 1 base and J 12 bases, with 12 bases left between them. The CDR3 bases are TGCAGTGCTAGAGTAGGACTCGAGACTTTCTTT. It encodes CSARVGLETFF.

This clone turned up a few times. This chain connects TRBV4-2 to TRBJ1-5, with a possible D match to TRBD1 (5 bases). The CDR3 contains 14 residues. Germline loops: CDR1 LGHNA, CDR2 YNFKEQ. With 0 bases removed from V and 7 bases from J, the gap between germline ends came to 10 bases. Here the CDR3 reads CASSQDLGGQPQHF. The CDR3 bases are TGTGCCAGCAGCCAAGATCTCGGGGGGCAGCCCCAGCATTTT.

Notes on this clone: The identical CDR3 is also encoded by other nucleotide sequences in the sample. The chain recombines TRBV27 with TRBJ1-5; D gene unclear. The CDR3 spans 12 residues. V was pared by 3 bases and J by 1 base, with 1 base between. The germline CDR1 and CDR2 sequences are MNHEY and SMNVEV (reference sequence). The CDR3: CASSFSNQPQHF. The CDR3 coding sequence is TGTGCCAGCAGTTTCAGCAATCAGCCCCAGCATTTT.

The chain links TRBV23-1 to TRBJ1-2; no clear D. TRBV23-1 is noted as an ORF with a role that remains uncertain. V lost 2 bases and J 4 bases, leaving 17 bases between the germline ends. The CDR3 is 16 amino acids. The CDR3 loop reads CASSQLRGPLSYGYTF. Written as DNA, the CDR3 is TGCGCCAGCAGTCAACTCCGAGGACCGCTGAGCTATGGCTACACCTTC.

The genes are TRBV24-1 and TRBJ1-5, with 9 bases identical to TRBD1. The ends lost 7 bases at V and 3 bases at J; junction bases unmatched: 3. CDR1 is KGHDR and CDR2 is SFDVKD in the germline V gene. The CDR3 has 14 amino acids. The CDR3 protein is CATRGQGFNQPQHF. Here the CDR3 DNA reads TGTGCCACCAGGGGACAGGGCTTCAATCAGCCCCAGCATTTT.

The chain combines TRBV13 with TRBJ1-2; D is uncertain. Trimming shortened V by 0 bases and J by 4 bases, and 12 bases separated the two germline ends. The CDR3 length is 15 residues. Germline loops: CDR1 PRHDT, CDR2 FYEKMQ (reference sequence). The CDR3 protein is CASSLGRYPTYGYTF. The CDR3 DNA reads TGTGCCAGCAGCTTAGGTCGGTACCCAACCTATGGCTACACCTTC.